These T cell receptor beta chains were read from a single sample in a study of cytomegalovirus exposure and HLA in healthy donors. The method was immunoSEQ multiplex PCR; TCRdb's version includes in-frame clones alone and lacks a portion of them. The data show 80,000 to 95,000 clones, roughly 63% seen once. The sequencing sample was made of PBMCs. The receptors derive from a young woman in good health and CMV-seronegative. Both conserved end residues are part of each CDR3. The order of the fields is CDR3 length, V gene, D gene, clone size, J gene, CDR3 DNA, CDR3 protein. A D gene is named only where the DNA matches it firmly. Size is stated for part of the rows, as once, few or many counts, or as a class when the clone is expanded.

len: 13; v_gene: TRBV30; d_gene: .; abundance: few; j_gene: TRBJ1-2; CDR3nt: TGTGCCTGGAAGGAGGGCGGGGGGCCCGGCTACACCTTC; CDR3aa: CAWKEGGGPGYTF
len: 15; v_gene: TRBV5-1; d_gene: .; abundance: few; j_gene: TRBJ2-2; CDR3nt: TGCGCCAGCAGCTTGGGACAGGTGAACACCGGGGAGCTGTTTTTT; CDR3aa: CASSLGQVNTGELFF
len: 14; v_gene: TRBV5-6; d_gene: TRBD1; abundance: few; j_gene: TRBJ1-2; CDR3nt: TGTGCCAGCAGCTCCTCAGGGGGCGGCTATGGCTACACCTTC; CDR3aa: CASSSSGGGYGYTF
len: 14; v_gene: TRBV25-1; d_gene: .; abundance: .; j_gene: TRBJ1-5; CDR3nt: TGTGCCAGCAGCCCGACGGGTGGCAATCAGCCCCAGCATTTT; CDR3aa: CASSPTGGNQPQHF
len: 15; v_gene: TRBV19; d_gene: TRBD2; abundance: .; j_gene: TRBJ2-1; CDR3nt: TGTGCCAGTAGTGATCAGCGGGGGGGCGCCAATGAGCAGTTCTTC; CDR3aa: CASSDQRGGANEQFF
len: 14; v_gene: TRBV5-6; d_gene: TRBD1; abundance: .; j_gene: TRBJ2-4; CDR3nt: TGTGCCAGCAACCGACAGGGAGCCAAAAACATTCAGTACTTC; CDR3aa: CASNRQGAKNIQYF
len: 13; v_gene: TRBV5-4; d_gene: .; abundance: .; j_gene: TRBJ1-2; CDR3nt: TGTGCCAGCAGCTTACAGGGCGTCGGTGGCTACACCTTC; CDR3aa: CASSLQGVGGYTF
len: 16; v_gene: TRBV7-2; d_gene: TRBD2; abundance: .; j_gene: TRBJ2-7; CDR3nt: TGTGCCAGCAGCTTAGAGGCTAGCGGGATTGGGTCCGAGCAGTACTTC; CDR3aa: CASSLEASGIGSEQYF
len: 16; v_gene: TRBV7-8; d_gene: TRBD1; abundance: .; j_gene: TRBJ1-3; CDR3nt: TGTGCCAGCAGCTTGGTACAGGGGGCGGCAGGAAACACCATATATTTT; CDR3aa: CASSLVQGAAGNTIYF
len: 12; v_gene: TRBV29-1; d_gene: .; abundance: .; j_gene: TRBJ2-4; CDR3nt: TGCAGCGTCCGGGGTAAGGGTGGCATTCAGTACTTC; CDR3aa: CSVRGKGGIQYF
len: 15; v_gene: TRBV27; d_gene: .; abundance: .; j_gene: TRBJ1-2; CDR3nt: TGTGCCAGCAGCATAAGGGGCGCGGTGGGATATGGCTACACCTTC; CDR3aa: CASSIRGAVGYGYTF
len: 13; v_gene: TRBV10-2; d_gene: .; abundance: few; j_gene: TRBJ1-1; CDR3nt: TGCGCCAGCAGGGAACAGAAGAACACTGAAGCTTTCTTT; CDR3aa: CASREQKNTEAFF
len: 18; v_gene: TRBV30; d_gene: .; abundance: once; j_gene: TRBJ1-1; CDR3nt: TGTGCCTGGATAAGCGGCGGCGCGAGAGTACACTTGAACACTGAAGCTTTCTTT; CDR3aa: CAWISGGARVHLNTEAFF
len: 16; v_gene: TRBV5-6; d_gene: .; abundance: .; j_gene: TRBJ1-4; CDR3nt: TGTGCCAGCAGCTTGGTAGGGGCTGCAACTAATGAAAAACTGTTTTTT; CDR3aa: CASSLVGAATNEKLFF
len: 14; v_gene: TRBV6-5; d_gene: .; abundance: .; j_gene: TRBJ2-7; CDR3nt: TGTGCCAGCAGTTACTCTTCTCCTAACTACGAGCAGTACTTC; CDR3aa: CASSYSSPNYEQYF
len: 8; v_gene: TRBV6-5; d_gene: .; abundance: .; j_gene: TRBJ2-4; CDR3nt: TGTGCCCAGTGCATTCAGTACTTC; CDR3aa: CAQCIQYF
len: 13; v_gene: TRBV28; d_gene: .; abundance: .; j_gene: TRBJ1-5; CDR3nt: TGTGCCAGCAGTTTATATGTTAGTCAGCCCCAGCATTTT; CDR3aa: CASSLYVSQPQHF
len: 15; v_gene: TRBV11-2; d_gene: TRBD1; abundance: .; j_gene: TRBJ1-5; CDR3nt: TGTGCCAGCAGCGTACAGGGGGGCGCGGGTCAGCCCCAGCATTTT; CDR3aa: CASSVQGGAGQPQHF
len: 15; v_gene: TRBV4-2; d_gene: .; abundance: .; j_gene: TRBJ1-2; CDR3nt: TGTGCCAGCAGCCAAGACGGGGGGGAAACCCGTGGCTACACCTTC; CDR3aa: CASSQDGGETRGYTF
len: 14; v_gene: TRBV6-5; d_gene: .; abundance: .; j_gene: TRBJ1-1; CDR3nt: TGTGCCAGCAGTCGACGGACAGCGAACACTGAAGCTTTCTTT; CDR3aa: CASSRRTANTEAFF
len: 14; v_gene: TRBV6-1; d_gene: .; abundance: .; j_gene: TRBJ2-1; CDR3nt: TGTGCCAGCAGTGAGGCGGGGAGATCCCCCGAGCAGTTCTTC; CDR3aa: CASSEAGRSPEQFF
len: 17; v_gene: TRBV7-8; d_gene: TRBD1; abundance: medium-sized; j_gene: TRBJ1-3; CDR3nt: TGTGCCAGCAGCTTAAGGAGACAGGGGGCCTCTGGAAACACCATATATTTT; CDR3aa: CASSLRRQGASGNTIYF
len: 15; v_gene: TRBV7-3; d_gene: .; abundance: few; j_gene: TRBJ2-3; CDR3nt: TGTGCCAGCAGCTTGGGGGGTACCGGGAGAAAGACGCAGTATTTT; CDR3aa: CASSLGGTGRKTQYF
len: 13; v_gene: TRBV28; d_gene: .; abundance: .; j_gene: TRBJ1-1; CDR3nt: TGTGCCAGCAGTGACCGGGGAGGCACTGAAGCTTTCTTT; CDR3aa: CASSDRGGTEAFF
len: 14; v_gene: TRBV19; d_gene: .; abundance: .; j_gene: TRBJ1-1; CDR3nt: TGTGCCAGTCACGAGACAGAGCGAGGCGCTGAAGCTTTCTTT; CDR3aa: CASHETERGAEAFF
len: 14; v_gene: TRBV5-1; d_gene: .; abundance: .; j_gene: TRBJ1-5; CDR3nt: TGCGCCAGCAGCTTGCAGGAGGGATCTCAGCCCCAGCATTTT; CDR3aa: CASSLQEGSQPQHF
len: 16; v_gene: TRBV27; d_gene: TRBD1; abundance: .; j_gene: TRBJ2-7; CDR3nt: TGTGCCAGCAGTGGGACCGGGACAGGGATTAACTACGAGCAGTACTTC; CDR3aa: CASSGTGTGINYEQYF
len: 16; v_gene: TRBV6-6; d_gene: TRBD2; abundance: few; j_gene: TRBJ2-4; CDR3nt: TGTGCCAGCAGACCACAGAGCGGGAGGGGCAAAAACATTCAGTACTTC; CDR3aa: CASRPQSGRGKNIQYF
len: 13; v_gene: TRBV30; d_gene: .; abundance: .; j_gene: TRBJ1-1; CDR3nt: TGTGCCTGGACTGGGAGCGGGACGGGCGAAGCTTTCTTT; CDR3aa: CAWTGSGTGEAFF
len: 15; v_gene: TRBV11-2; d_gene: .; abundance: .; j_gene: TRBJ1-1; CDR3nt: TGTGCCAGCAGCCAACCCCCGGGGGGACACACTGAAGCTTTCTTT; CDR3aa: CASSQPPGGHTEAFF
len: 12; v_gene: TRBV25-1; d_gene: .; abundance: .; j_gene: TRBJ1-4; CDR3nt: TGTGCCAGCTCCCTGAGTTCCAAAAAACTGTTTTTT; CDR3aa: CASSLSSKKLFF
len: 15; v_gene: TRBV11-1; d_gene: TRBD1; abundance: few; j_gene: TRBJ2-2; CDR3nt: TGTGCCAGCAGTTCCGGGACAGGGTCTCGCGGGGAGCTGTTTTTT; CDR3aa: CASSSGTGSRGELFF
len: 13; v_gene: TRBV30; d_gene: .; abundance: .; j_gene: TRBJ1-2; CDR3nt: TGTGCCTGGACCCGCGGATACAACTATGGCTACACCTTC; CDR3aa: CAWTRGYNYGYTF
len: 14; v_gene: TRBV4-3; d_gene: .; abundance: .; j_gene: TRBJ1-2; CDR3nt: TGCGCCAGCAGCCAAGACAGAACAGGGTTCGGCTACACCTTC; CDR3aa: CASSQDRTGFGYTF
len: 15; v_gene: TRBV6-1; d_gene: .; abundance: .; j_gene: TRBJ2-7; CDR3nt: TGTGCCAGCAGTGAAAACACAATCAGAACCTACGAGCAGTACTTC; CDR3aa: CASSENTIRTYEQYF
len: 19; v_gene: TRBV12-5; d_gene: .; abundance: .; j_gene: TRBJ2-3; CDR3nt: TGTGCTAGTGGTTTGGCAGAAACCTCCCCACAGTTTTCCACAGATACGCAGTATTTT; CDR3aa: CASGLAETSPQFSTDTQYF
len: 13; v_gene: TRBV10-1; d_gene: .; abundance: once; j_gene: TRBJ1-5; CDR3nt: TGCGCCAGTTCCCCGGGTAGCAATCAGCCCCAGCATTTT; CDR3aa: CASSPGSNQPQHF